These 14 T cell receptor beta chains came from one sample sequenced in a study of T-cell reconstitution after alpha-beta-depleted transplantation in children. Preparing the TCRbeta library involved the use of unique molecular identifiers. TCRdb processed the PCR reads anew with MiXCR; each CDR3 protein has one entry. The sample has about 980,000 distinct CDR3 sequences, around 30% seen once. The sequenced sample was PBMCs, mostly from graft donor cells, obtained 360 days after TCRalphabeta/CD19-depleted stem cell transplant. The receptors originated from a boy under two years old who had a stem cell transplant for SCID, so the T cells may come from the graft donor.

This chain's CDR3 is CASSLAGGPYLFGANVLTF. The CDR3 nucleotides read TGCGCCAGCAGCTTGGCGGGAGGCCCCTATCTCTTTGGGGCCAACGTCCTGACTTTC. This chain links TRBV5-1 with TRBJ2-6; 7 bases agree with TRBD2. Germline V CDR1 and CDR2: SGHRS, YFSETQ. The V segment lost 0 bases and the J segment 3 bases; nucleotides outside the gene matches: 12. This CDR3 is 19 amino acids long. Combining the CDR3 with reference TRBV5-1 and TRBJ2-6 gives the whole variable domain KAGVTQTPRYLIKTRGQQVTLSCSPISGHRSVSWYQQTPGQGLQFLFEYFSETQRNKGNFPGRFSGRQFSNSRSEMNVSTLELGDSALYLCASSLAGGPYLFGANVLTFGAGSRLTVL.

On this clonotype: One end of the junction fails to match germline, which may point to a read error. The chain links TRBV3-1 to TRBJ2-7, with TRBD2 as a possible D gene (6 bases). The germline gives CDR1 LGHDT, CDR2 YNNKEL (reference sequence). The CDR3 contains 17 residues. CDR3 sequence (DNA): TGTGCCTGCAGCCAAGATTGGGGAGGTGGGAGCTCCTACGAGCAGTACTTC. This gives the protein CACSQDWGGGSSYEQYF.

The chain joins TRBV12-3 or TRBV12-4 to TRBJ2-1, with 9 bases fitting TRBD2. Trimming cost V 2 bases and J 6 bases; bases outside gene matches: 17. The CDR3 length is 19 residues. CDR3 DNA: TGTGCCAGCAGTTTAAACCTCCCGACCGTGGCGGGGGGGCTCAATGAGCAGTTCTTC. Translation: CASSLNLPTVAGGLNEQFF.

The V and J genes are TRBV20-1 and TRBJ2-2; 12 nucleotides align to TRBD2. V lost 3 bases, J lost 1 base, and 3 bases stayed unmatched. The CDR3 runs 16 residues. Germline V gene lookup returns CDR1 DFQATT and CDR2 SNEGSKA (reference sequence). The CDR3 loop reads CSASPSGGENTGELFF. Written as DNA, the CDR3 is TGCAGTGCTAGTCCTAGCGGGGGGGAGAACACCGGGGAGCTGTTTTTT.

The chain employs TRBV5-1 and TRBJ2-7; the match to TRBD2 covers 12 bases. V was pared by 0 bases and J by 2 bases, with 3 bases of the junction left unmatched. Germline lookup yields CDR1 SGHRS and CDR2 YFSETQ. The CDR3 extends over 16 amino acids. CDR3 nucleotides: TGCGCCAGCAGCTTGGCCCGGACTAGCGGGGCCTACGAGCAGTACTTC. Its protein is CASSLARTSGAYEQYF.

This sequence joins TRBV2 and TRBJ1-2, with 9 bases aligning to TRBD1. Germline lookup yields CDR1 SNHLY and CDR2 FYNNEI. V was clipped by 6 bases and J by 4 bases; unmatched bases: 6. The CDR3 contains 14 residues. In DNA form, the CDR3 reads TGTGCCAGCAGCGTGGGACAGGGCAGCTATGGCTACACCTTC. This encodes CASSVGQGSYGYTF.

This clonotype has just a few counts. The gene calls are TRBV20-1 and TRBJ1-6; D remains ambiguous. Looked up from germline, CDR1 is DFQATT and CDR2 is SNEGSKA (reference sequence). This CDR3 spans 16 amino acids. The germline V and J ends were trimmed by 2 bases and 2 bases, with 13 bases remaining between them. The CDR3 DNA reads as TGCAGTGCTAGACACAGTCCTTGGACCTATAATTCACCCCTCCACTTT. Protein: CSARHSPWTYNSPLHF.

As regards this clonotype: At one end the junction does not follow the germline gene, possibly because of a read error. This sequence joins TRBV3-1 and TRBJ2-3; 7 nucleotides agree with TRBD2. In germline, CDR1 is LGHDT, CDR2 YNNKEL (reference sequence). This CDR3 has 18 amino acids. The CDR3 nucleotides are TGTGCCTGCAGCAAAGCCCTAACAGCGGGGACGGGGACAGATACGCAGTATTTT. Translated: CACSKALTAGTGTDTQYF.

This clonotype was picked up a small number of times. The rearrangement links TRBV10-3 to TRBJ2-7; 7 bases align to TRBD1. Per germline, CDR1 ENHRY and CDR2 SYGVKD. The CDR3 consists of 12 residues. V dropped 8 bases and J dropped 2; count of bases not matched to a gene: 3. The CDR3 loop reads CAIGGQTYEQYF. DNA for the CDR3: TGTGCCATCGGGGGACAGACCTACGAGCAGTACTTC.

This clonotype was observed once. This rearrangement joins TRBV11-2 to TRBJ1-1, with D perhaps TRBD1 (5 bases). V lost 5 bases and J lost 0, with 13 bases in between. The CDR3 loop spans 15 amino acids. CDR1 and CDR2 from the germline V gene are SGHAT and FQNNGV. The CDR3: CASSPASGMNTEAFF. The CDR3 DNA reads as TGTGCCAGCAGCCCTGCGTCAGGGATGAACACTGAAGCTTTCTTT.

The V gene is TRBV4-1, the J gene TRBJ2-7; D is perhaps TRBD1 (6 bases). The ends were cut back, 1 base at V and 0 bases at J, with 16 bases in the middle. The length of the CDR3 is 17 residues. Germline assignment: CDR1 MGHRA and CDR2 YSYEKL. This CDR3 is CASSQGTAITFSYEQYF. As DNA, the CDR3 is TGCGCCAGCAGCCAAGGGACAGCTATTACCTTCTCCTACGAGCAGTACTTC.

The chain recombines TRBV20-1 with TRBJ2-5; 12 bases match TRBD2. This CDR3 comprises 14 residues. J was trimmed by 3 bases and V by 4 bases; bases with no gene match: 3. Per germline, CDR1 DFQATT and CDR2 SNEGSKA (reference sequence). CDR3 DNA sequence: TGCAGTGCTACTAGCGGGGGGGCGGAAGAGACCCAGTACTTC. Protein product: CSATSGGAEETQYF.

This chain uses TRBV5-1 with TRBJ1-1; tentative D call: TRBD1 (5 bases). Deletions cut 4 bases from V and 8 bases from J, with 18 bases between. The CDR3 has 14 residues. Germline CDR1 and CDR2: SGHRS and YFSETQ. The CDR3 nucleotides read TGCGCCAGCAGCGAGACAGCTTCGAGACGAGAAGCTTTCTTT. This sequence encodes CASSETASRREAFF.

This sequence joins TRBV15 and TRBJ2-5; a possible D gene is TRBD2 (6 bases). Trimming removed 0 bases from V and 3 bases from J, with 8 bases in between. CDR3 length equals 14 residues. The germline V gene has CDR1 LNHNV and CDR2 YYDKDF (reference sequence). CDR3 amino acids: CATSRDRGKETQYF. As DNA, the CDR3 is TGTGCCACCAGCAGAGATCGCGGGAAAGAGACCCAGTACTTC.